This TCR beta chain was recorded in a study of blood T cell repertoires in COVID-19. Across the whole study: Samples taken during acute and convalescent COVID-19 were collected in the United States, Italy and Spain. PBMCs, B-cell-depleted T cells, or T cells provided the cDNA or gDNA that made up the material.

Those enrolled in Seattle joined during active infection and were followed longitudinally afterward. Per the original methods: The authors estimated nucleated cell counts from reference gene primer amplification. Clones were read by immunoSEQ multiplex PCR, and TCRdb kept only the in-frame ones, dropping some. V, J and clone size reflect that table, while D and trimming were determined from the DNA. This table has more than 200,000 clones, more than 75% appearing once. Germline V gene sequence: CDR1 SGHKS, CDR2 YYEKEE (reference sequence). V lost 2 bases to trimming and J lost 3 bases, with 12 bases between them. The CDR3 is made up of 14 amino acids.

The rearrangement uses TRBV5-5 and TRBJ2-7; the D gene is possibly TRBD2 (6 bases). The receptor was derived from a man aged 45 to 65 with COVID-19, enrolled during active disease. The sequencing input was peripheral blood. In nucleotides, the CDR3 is TGTGCCAGCAGCTTTACTCGCGGGAACTACGAGCAGTACTTC. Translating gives CASSFTRGNYEQYF.